The text below deals with one TCR beta chain. This sample was taken from a study of blood T cell repertoires in COVID-19. Assay used: immunoSEQ multiplex PCR; TCRdb lists only in-frame clones, some missing. The table shows about 160,000 clones, with approximately 90% occurring only once. V was cut by 4 bases and J by 2 bases, with 11 bases left in between. The V gene's germline CDR1 is MNHEY and CDR2 SVGAGI. The CDR3 totals 14 residues. This receptor was obtained from a woman aged 45-65 years who had recovered from COVID-19. This rearrangement joins TRBV6-5 to TRBJ1-2; tentative D call: TRBD1 (6 bases). The sample was PBMCs or T cells enriched from blood (not recorded which). The CDR3 sequence: CASSSNQGNYGYTF. The CDR3 nucleotides are TGTGCCAGCAGTTCCAACCAGGGGAACTATGGCTACACCTTC.